Following are 22 T cell receptor beta chains from one sample sequenced in a study of cytomegalovirus exposure and HLA in healthy donors. PCR amplification relied on 60 Vbeta primers (plus 13 Jbeta primers). TCRdb's copy holds only in-frame clones and misses some; the assay was immunoSEQ multiplex PCR. The sample shows around 140,000 clones, approximately 80% of them seen only once. Sequenced input: PBMCs. The receptor set was obtained from a male donor in good health and CMV-seronegative.

This clone was seen a single time. CDR3 DNA: TGTGCCATCAGTTCTAGCGGGGGGGCTAAAGATACGCAGTATTTT. Its translation is CAISSSGGAKDTQYF. The rearrangement links TRBV10-3 to TRBJ2-3, with 12 positions matching TRBD2. The CDR3 spans 15 residues. V trimming: 5 bases; J trimming: 5 bases; junction bases outside the gene matches: 5. Per the germline V gene, CDR1 is ENHRY and CDR2 is SYGVKD.

The chain has TRBV5-4 and TRBJ1-2; 9 bases line up with TRBD1. Germline CDR1 is SGHNT and CDR2 is YYREEE (reference sequence). The CDR3 runs to 14 residues. Germline trimming cut 4 bases from V and 5 bases from J; bases unmatched to any gene: 6. Here the CDR3 DNA reads TGTGCCAGCAGCCCCGGGACAGGGATTTATGGCTACACCTTC. It encodes CASSPGTGIYGYTF. Supplemented by reference TRBV5-4 and TRBJ1-2, the full variable domain reads ETGVTQSPTHLIKTRGQQVTLRCSSQSGHNTVSWYQQALGQGPQFIFQYYREEENGRGNFPPRFSGLQFPNYSSELNVNALELDDSALYLCASSPGTGIYGYTFGSGTRLTVV.

This clone appeared once. DNA of the CDR3: TGTGCCAGCAGTGCGGGACTAGCGCAGAGGGAGACCCAGTACTTC. Encoded protein: CASSAGLAQRETQYF. The J gene is TRBJ2-5, the V gene TRBV6-5, with 10 bases matching TRBD2. V dropped 5 bases and J dropped 5; count of bases not matched to a gene: 8. Germline V gene lookup returns CDR1 MNHEY and CDR2 SVGAGI. This CDR3 is built from 15 residues.

The V and J genes are TRBV13 and TRBJ2-3, with 8 bases lining up with TRBD1. In germline, CDR1 is PRHDT, CDR2 FYEKMQ (reference sequence). The V segment lost 2 bases and the J segment 4 bases; nucleotides outside the gene matches: 11. This CDR3 contains 17 residues. The CDR3 sequence is CASSLTGGLSRADTQYF. The CDR3 DNA is TGTGCCAGCAGCTTAACAGGGGGACTTTCGCGGGCAGATACGCAGTATTTT.

This sequence joins TRBV25-1 and TRBJ1-2, with TRBD1 matching 7 bases. V gave up 5 bases and J gave up 9 bases; unmatched junction bases: 9. The CDR3 sequence is 13 residues long. The germline CDR1 and CDR2 sequences are MGHDK and SYGVNS. The CDR3 DNA reads as TGTGCCAGCAGTCAAGGGGGCAGCCATCGCTACACCTTC. This sequence encodes CASSQGGSHRYTF.

V is TRBV7-9 and J is TRBJ2-7, with D possibly TRBD1 on 5 matching bases. V gave up 5 bases and J gave up 4 bases, with 12 bases separating them. The CDR3 totals 13 residues. Germline lookup yields CDR1 SEHNR and CDR2 FQNEAQ (reference sequence). The CDR3 DNA sequence: TGTGCCAGCAGCCGCCCTCCAGGGTACGAGCAGTACTTC. It codes for CASSRPPGYEQYF.

The chain uses TRBV4-3 and TRBJ2-3, with TRBD2 as a possible D gene (7 bases). This CDR3 is 17 amino acids long. Looked up from germline, CDR1 is LGHNA and CDR2 is YSLEER. V lost 4 bases to trimming and J lost 3 bases, with 20 bases between them. The CDR3 loop reads CASSRQIEGGTTDTQYF. The CDR3 bases are TGCGCCAGCAGCCGCCAAATAGAGGGGGGGACGACAGATACGCAGTATTTT.

The gene calls are TRBV7-2 and TRBJ1-1, with 12 nucleotides matching TRBD1. CDR1 is SGHTA and CDR2 is FQGNSA in the germline V gene. V lost 6 bases to trimming and J lost 1 base; unmatched junction nucleotides: 9. CDR3 length: 17 amino acids. The CDR3 here is CASRRGTGGRSNTEAFF. Here the CDR3 DNA reads TGTGCCAGCAGACGAGGGACAGGGGGCCGATCGAACACTGAAGCTTTCTTT.

J is TRBJ2-7 and V is TRBV15, with a possible D match to TRBD2 (6 bases). The CDR3 runs to 12 residues. Trimming stripped 5 bases from V and 6 bases from J, with 11 bases between. The germline gives CDR1 LNHNV, CDR2 YYDKDF (reference sequence). The CDR3 loop is CATSEEGTEQYF. DNA of the CDR3: TGTGCCACCAGCGAGGAGGGAACCGAGCAGTACTTC.

The chain joins TRBV27 to TRBJ1-1; tentatively, D is TRBD1 (5 bases). The CDR3 length is 15 residues. V dropped 5 bases and J dropped 1 base, with 14 bases sitting between them. The germline CDR1 and CDR2 sequences are MNHEY and SMNVEV (reference sequence). The CDR3: CASSTSQAPNTEAFF. CDR3 bases: TGTGCCAGCAGTACCTCACAGGCGCCGAACACTGAAGCTTTCTTT.

The chain is built from TRBV4-2 and TRBJ2-5; maybe TRBD1 (6 bases). With 3 bases removed from V and 5 bases from J, the gap between germline ends came to 16 bases. The germline V gene encodes CDR1 LGHNA and CDR2 YNFKEQ. The length of the CDR3 is 15 residues. Here the CDR3 DNA reads TGTGCCAGCAGCCACGAGTACAGGGCCGGGGAGACCCAGTACTTC. Translation: CASSHEYRAGETQYF.

The DNA of the CDR3 is TGTGCCAGCAGTTCAGTGCGGCGCGGGGGTAGTTCACCCCTCCACTTT. Protein sequence: CASSSVRRGGSSPLHF. J is TRBJ1-6 and V is TRBV28; the D gene is possibly TRBD1 (5 bases). The CDR3 runs to 16 residues. The ends were cut back, 4 bases at V and 9 bases at J, with 19 bases in the middle. CDR1 MDHEN and CDR2 SYDVKM come from the germline V gene. The full variable domain, rest sourced from reference TRBV28 and TRBJ1-6, is DVKVTQSSRYLVKRTGEKVFLECVQDMDHENMFWYRQDPGLGLRLIYFSYDVKMKEKGDIPEGYSVSREKKERFSLILESASTNQTSMYLCASSSVRRGGSSPLHFGNGTRLTVT.

This chain uses TRBV10-1 with TRBJ2-1; 9 bases fit TRBD2. This CDR3 comprises 15 residues. CDR1 is WNHNN and CDR2 is SYGVQD in the germline V gene (reference sequence). After removal of 3 bases from V and 7 bases from J, the junction contained 7 bases not matched to a gene. The CDR3 DNA reads as TGCGCCAGCAGTGATGGGGCGGGAGGGCCAAATGAGCAGTTCTTC. Its protein is CASSDGAGGPNEQFF.

The J gene is TRBJ1-5, the V gene TRBV27; D may be TRBD1 (6 bases). The V gene lost 7 bases and the J gene lost 7 bases, with 14 bases spanning the gap. CDR1 MNHEY and CDR2 SMNVEV come from the germline V gene (reference sequence). CDR3 length: 13 residues. The CDR3 loop reads CASTRQVGQPQHF. The CDR3 DNA reads TGTGCCAGCACCAGACAGGTCGGCCAGCCCCAGCATTTT.

This chain links TRBV7-6 with TRBJ1-5; 7 bases match TRBD1. CDR1 and CDR2 (germline): SGHVS, FNYEAQ. V lost 5 bases, J lost 7 bases, and 5 bases stayed unmatched. The CDR3 has 13 amino acids. CDR3 nucleotides: TGTGCCAGCAGCATGACAGGGAACCAGCCCCAGCATTTT. Amino acids: CASSMTGNQPQHF.

This clone turned up a few times. The gene calls are TRBV19 and TRBJ1-5, with TRBD1 identical over 7 bases. The germline V gene has CDR1 LNHDA and CDR2 SQIVND (reference sequence). V gave up 5 bases and J gave up 7 bases; unmatched junction bases: 5. The CDR3 contains 13 residues. CDR3 protein: CASSFDRDQPQHF. CDR3 in DNA: TGTGCCAGTAGTTTTGACAGGGACCAGCCCCAGCATTTT.

This chain uses TRBV6-5 with TRBJ1-1, with 7 nucleotides matching TRBD1. Germline-derived CDR1 and CDR2 are MNHEY and SVGAGI. The CDR3 is 14 amino acids. The V segment lost 6 bases and the J segment 8 bases; nucleotides outside the gene matches: 12. CDR3 DNA: TGTGCCAGCAGACAGGACAGGCAGTCCCCCGAAGCTTTCTTT. Residues: CASRQDRQSPEAFF.

This clone was found a few times. J is TRBJ2-7 and V is TRBV27; TRBD1 matches 9 bases. CDR1 and CDR2 (germline): MNHEY, SMNVEV (reference sequence). The CDR3 loop spans 14 amino acids. J gave up 5 bases and V 6 bases, and 8 bases lay outside the gene matches. As DNA, the CDR3 is TGTGCCAGCAGGGAGGGACAGGGATTCGACGAGCAGTACTTC. Amino acids: CASREGQGFDEQYF.

This clone was seen just once. One end of the junction varies from germline; a read error may be responsible. The chain carries TRBV25-1 and TRBJ2-6, with D possibly being TRBD1 (5 bases). The CDR3 sequence is 15 residues long. Germline loops: CDR1 MGHDK, CDR2 SYGVNS. The CDR3 is CASSEAGTGANGLTF. In nucleotides, the CDR3 is TGTGCCAGCAGTGAGGCAGGAACTGGGGCCAACGGCCTGACTTTC.

This chain uses TRBV28 with TRBJ1-1; TRBD1 is a possible D gene (5 bases). Germline CDR1 is MDHEN and CDR2 is SYDVKM. Trimming removed 6 bases from V and 0 bases from J, with 14 bases in between. CDR3 size: 15 residues. The CDR3: CASSSSRGMNTEAFF. CDR3 in DNA: TGTGCCAGCAGCTCCTCCCGGGGGATGAACACTGAAGCTTTCTTT. The full variable domain, its missing parts supplied by reference TRBV28 and TRBJ1-1, is DVKVTQSSRYLVKRTGEKVFLECVQDMDHENMFWYRQDPGLGLRLIYFSYDVKMKEKGDIPEGYSVSREKKERFSLILESASTNQTSMYLCASSSSRGMNTEAFFGQGTRLTVV.

This chain links TRBV28 with TRBJ1-6, with D perhaps TRBD1 (6 bases). The CDR3 extends over 15 amino acids. CDR1 and CDR2 (germline): MDHEN, SYDVKM. Trimming took off 6 bases at V and 6 bases at J, with 15 bases between the two ends. CDR3 nucleotides: TGTGCCAGCAGCCCCACAGGGATCCGTAATTCACCCCTCCACTTT. Residues: CASSPTGIRNSPLHF.

This chain uses TRBV28 with TRBJ2-3, with 7 bases lining up with TRBD1. This CDR3 comprises 15 residues. After removal of 2 bases from V and 0 bases from J, the junction contained 2 bases not matched to a gene. Germline CDR1 and CDR2: MDHEN and SYDVKM. The CDR3 bases are TGTGCCAGCAGTTTAACACAGGGGAGCACAGATACGCAGTATTTT. Protein sequence: CASSLTQGSTDTQYF.